Shown below are 5 T cell receptor beta chains from a single sample sequenced in a study of T-cell memory formation after mild COVID-19. In TCRdb, the 5' RACE reads were re-called with MiXCR into one record per CDR3 protein. The profile shows about 250,000 distinct CDR3 sequences, roughly 14% of them singletons. The source material was PBMCs or a T cell subset sorted from them (not recorded which). Receptors were obtained from an adult woman who had mild COVID-19 (a few samples of this study predate the infection). Cell type and time point are not known.

This clonotype showed up just a few times. The chain combines TRBV7-8 with TRBJ2-1; 10 bases align to TRBD1. The CDR3 length is 15 residues. V was clipped by 5 bases and J by 10 bases; unmatched bases: 11. The germline V gene has CDR1 SGHVS and CDR2 FQNEAQ. The CDR3 DNA is TGTGCCAGCAGCATGACCGGGACAGGGGATACGGAGCAGTTCTTC. It specifies CASSMTGTGDTEQFF.

The chain employs TRBV29-1 and TRBJ1-2; D might be TRBD1 (5 bases). Trimming pared 4 bases from V and 0 bases from J, leaving 9 bases between. The CDR3 has 13 residues. CDR1 SQVTM and CDR2 ANQGSEA come from the germline V gene. CDR3: CSVVRDPNYGYTF. Written as DNA, the CDR3 is TGCAGCGTTGTCAGGGATCCTAACTATGGCTACACCTTC.

This sequence joins TRBV20-1 and TRBJ2-2; 10 bases are shared with TRBD2. Germline lookup yields CDR1 DFQATT and CDR2 SNEGSKA (reference sequence). V was clipped by 6 bases and J by 9 bases; unmatched bases: 10. This CDR3 contains 14 residues. CDR3 residues: CSALLAGEGRELFF. The CDR3 coding sequence is TGCAGTGCCCTTCTAGCGGGAGAAGGTCGGGAGCTGTTTTTT.

This chain connects TRBV15 to TRBJ2-4; D may match TRBD1 or TRBD2 (5 bases each). From germline, CDR1 is LNHNV and CDR2 YYDKDF (reference sequence). Trimming cost V 0 bases and J 6 bases, with 15 bases left between them. This CDR3 comprises 16 residues. CDR3 in amino acids: CATSRDGGPFRNIQYF. Written as DNA, the CDR3 is TGTGCCACCAGCAGAGATGGGGGACCTTTTAGAAACATTCAGTACTTC.

The chain employs TRBV20-1 and TRBJ1-2; tentatively, D is TRBD1 (5 bases). Trimming left V 4 bases short and J 10 bases short, with 16 bases between. Germline V gene lookup returns CDR1 DFQATT and CDR2 SNEGSKA (reference sequence). This CDR3 comprises 12 residues. This CDR3 is CSANDKGDDYTF. The CDR3 bases are TGCAGTGCTAACGACAAAGGGGACGACTACACCTTC.